One sample yielded the 22 T cell receptor beta chains listed below, sequenced in a study of T cells in Graves' hyperthyroidism and ophthalmopathy (dated by TCRdb to between 2019 and 2020). The method behind the library was multiplex PCR. The sequencer was an Illumina HiSeq 2000. The TCR beta CDR3 regions were amplified from the RNA transcripts. A first-round RT-PCR of the TCR CDR3 used the HTBI primer set with the Qiagen OneStep RT-PCR kit. TCRdb took the public reads, trimmed them with fastp at Q25, ran MiXCR for clone calling and kept in-frame beta chains. Each entry merges the rows of one CDR3 protein and shows their most common DNA and genes. This sample holds approximately 700,000 distinct CDR3 sequences; 45% were observed only once. The ten largest clones take up about 7.2% of the sample. The sample comprised peripheral blood or thyroid tissue (not recorded which). The receptors originated from an adult man with Graves' disease, either hyperthyroidism or ophthalmopathy (not recorded which).

The gene calls are TRBV10-3 and TRBJ2-2, with a possible D match to TRBD2 (6 bases). CDR3 length: 15 amino acids. The germline V and J ends were trimmed by 3 bases and 6 bases, with 14 bases remaining between them. The germline CDR1 and CDR2 sequences are ENHRY and SYGVKD. The DNA of the CDR3 is TGTGCCATCAGTGAATTAGCGGTAGCGTCCGGGGAGCTGTTTTTT. Amino acids: CAISELAVASGELFF.

This clonotype was detected ten times or more. The chain links TRBV10-3 to TRBJ2-5; TRBD2 aligns across 11 bases. V was clipped by 6 bases and J by 5 bases; unmatched bases: 8. This CDR3 has 15 amino acids. Germline lookup yields CDR1 ENHRY and CDR2 SYGVKD. Written as DNA, the CDR3 is TGTGCCATCAGGACCGGGACTAGCGGTCTCGAGACCCAGTACTTC. Encoded protein: CAIRTGTSGLETQYF.

Of note for this clonotype: Here the CDR3 omits its conserved ending phenylalanine or tryptophan, so a read error is the likely source. The chain is built from TRBV20-1 and TRBJ1-5; D is uncertain. The CDR3 runs 14 residues. V was clipped by 3 bases and J by 2 bases, with 11 bases between them. CDR1 is DFQATT, CDR2 SNEGSKA, per germline (reference sequence). This CDR3 is CSARGRMGNQPQHS. CDR3 sequence (DNA): TGCAGTGCTAGGGGCAGGATGGGCAATCAGCCCCAGCATTCT.

This clonotype occurred a few times. V usage is TRBV2 and J usage is TRBJ1-2; 10 positions match TRBD1. This CDR3 has 15 residues. V shed 6 bases, J shed 4 bases, and the junction held 8 bases outside the gene matches. Per germline, CDR1 SNHLY and CDR2 FYNNEI. The CDR3 region is CASSPTGGLFYGYTF. The CDR3 DNA is TGTGCCAGCAGCCCGACAGGGGGCTTATTCTATGGCTACACCTTC.

The genes are TRBV19 and TRBJ1-1; D is uncertain. V lost 4 bases and J lost 4, with 13 bases in between. CDR3 length equals 14 residues. In germline, CDR1 is LNHDA, CDR2 SQIVND (reference sequence). This chain's CDR3 is CASSNGGRGTEAFF. The CDR3 coding sequence is TGTGCCAGTAGTAACGGAGGGAGAGGCACTGAAGCTTTCTTT.

Only a few counts were recorded for this clonotype. The rearrangement joins TRBV9 to TRBJ1-1; D gene ambiguous. From germline, CDR1 is SGDLS and CDR2 YYNGEE. CDR3 length: 13 amino acids. V lost 3 bases and J 9 bases, leaving 15 bases between the germline ends. The CDR3 DNA is TGTGCCAGCAGCGACGTCTCGACACGAAAAGCTTTCTTT. It yields the protein CASSDVSTRKAFF.

This clonotype appeared a few times. The genes are TRBV12-3 or TRBV12-4 and TRBJ1-6; 8 bases match TRBD1. The CDR3 is made up of 16 amino acids. The J segment lost 7 bases and the V segment lost 5 bases, leaving 10 bases of the junction unmatched. As DNA, the CDR3 is TGTGCCAGCAGTAAACAGACAGGGACAGGCAATTCACCCCTCCACTTT. Encoded protein: CASSKQTGTGNSPLHF.

This clonotype was seen at least ten times. The chain joins TRBV2 to TRBJ2-7, with no clear D. This CDR3 has 13 amino acids. Germline-derived CDR1 and CDR2 are SNHLY and FYNNEI. V was shortened by 5 bases and J by 7 bases, with 15 bases between the two germline ends. Written as DNA, the CDR3 is TGTGCCAGCAGTTCGGGCCTGACCTCGGAGCAGTACTTC. Translation gives CASSSGLTSEQYF.

The chain combines TRBV6-1 with TRBJ2-6; D might be TRBD1 (5 bases). In germline, CDR1 is MNHNS, CDR2 SASEGT. This CDR3 region has 16 residues. V lost 8 bases and J 6 bases, leaving 20 bases between the germline ends. The CDR3 nucleotides read TGTGCCAGCCTAATCCCAGGGTCGGATGAGGCCAACGTCCTGACTTTC. Encoded protein: CASLIPGSDEANVLTF.

The chain combines TRBV10-3 with TRBJ2-5; tentative D call: TRBD2 (6 bases). CDR1 and CDR2 (germline): ENHRY, SYGVKD. The CDR3 is 12 residues long. V was clipped by 8 bases and J by 1 base, with 8 bases between them. In DNA, the CDR3 is TGTGCCATCGCTAGCGTCCAAGAGACCCAGTACTTC. Encoded protein: CAIASVQETQYF.

Of note for this clonotype: This CDR3 is missing its conserved last phenylalanine or tryptophan, likely due to a read error. The DNA is left out, because the CDR3 cannot be placed on it with certainty; the CDR3 is given as TCRdb lists it. The V and J genes are TRBV29-1 and TRBJ1-4. The V gene's germline CDR1 is SQVTM and CDR2 ANQGSEA. The CDR3 totals 8 residues, both ends included. This CDR3 reads CSVEQQFY.

This clonotype has at least ten counts. This rearrangement joins TRBV29-1 to TRBJ1-1, with a possible D match to TRBD1 (6 bases). This CDR3 is 13 amino acids long. CDR1 and CDR2 from the germline V gene are SQVTM and ANQGSEA. Trimming pared 7 bases from V and 1 base from J, leaving 13 bases between. CDR3 nucleotides: TGCAGCGGCGGGACAAATGGGAACACTGAAGCTTTCTTT. This gives the protein CSGGTNGNTEAFF.

At least ten counts were recorded for this clonotype. The chain combines TRBV14 with TRBJ1-2; unclear D gene. Germline V gives CDR1 SGHDN, CDR2 FVKESK. This CDR3 comprises 13 residues. With 0 bases removed from V and 4 bases from J, the gap between germline ends came to 6 bases. The CDR3 loop is CASSQDGSYGYTF. The CDR3 nucleotides are TGTGCCAGCAGCCAAGACGGCAGCTATGGCTACACCTTC.

The chain links TRBV5-1 to TRBJ1-2; the D gene is possibly TRBD1 (6 bases). V was shortened by 4 bases and J by 8 bases, with 18 bases between the two germline ends. The CDR3 totals 14 residues. Germline CDR1 and CDR2: SGHRS and YFSETQ. The CDR3: CASSLNGQGIGYTF. In DNA, the CDR3 is TGCGCCAGCAGCCTAAACGGGCAGGGGATAGGCTACACCTTC.

This chain connects TRBV7-3 to TRBJ1-1, with 7 bases identical to TRBD1. CDR1 and CDR2 (germline): SGHTA, FQGTGA. Trimming removed 3 bases from V and 5 bases from J; junction bases left unmatched: 6. The CDR3 spans 14 residues. CDR3 DNA: TGTGCCAGCAGCTTGGACAGGTTTTTGACTGAAGCTTTCTTT. Encoded protein: CASSLDRFLTEAFF.

This chain joins TRBV2 and TRBJ1-2, with D maybe TRBD1 (5 bases). V was cut by 5 bases and J by 5 bases, with 24 bases left in between. This CDR3 contains 17 residues. Germline CDR1 and CDR2: SNHLY and FYNNEI. The CDR3 loop reads CASSYSSSRDEKYGYTF. Here the CDR3 DNA reads TGTGCCAGCAGTTACTCGTCGTCCAGGGATGAAAAGTATGGCTACACCTTC.

The chain carries TRBV29-1 and TRBJ2-2, with 9 bases identical to TRBD2. Germline V gene lookup returns CDR1 SQVTM and CDR2 ANQGSEA. The CDR3 loop spans 17 amino acids. V trimming: 8 bases; J trimming: 3 bases; junction bases outside the gene matches: 16. CDR3 nucleotide sequence: TGCAGCCCCGGGATAGCGGGAGCGTACGCCCACACCGGGGAGCTGTTTTTT. Residues: CSPGIAGAYAHTGELFF.

As regards this clonotype: Given a much more abundant clone one base away, this may be a read error. This chain joins TRBV2 and TRBJ1-2, with D hard to call. V was cut by 3 bases and J by 1 base, with 12 bases left in between. This CDR3 is built from 15 residues. CDR1 is SNHLY, CDR2 FYNNEI, per germline. In DNA, the CDR3 is TGTGCCAGCAGTGACGGCATAAGCAGTAACTATGGCTACACCTTC. It translates to CASSDGISSNYGYTF.

The sample holds many counts of this clonotype. This rearrangement joins TRBV25-1 to TRBJ2-7; the match to TRBD2 covers 10 bases. This CDR3 contains 16 residues. J was trimmed by 5 bases and V by 3 bases; bases with no gene match: 10. The germline gives CDR1 MGHDK, CDR2 SYGVNS. The CDR3 DNA reads as TGTGCCAGCAGTGACCAGTCTTCTAGCGGGAGCGACGAGCAGTACTTC. Translating it yields CASSDQSSSGSDEQYF.

The CDR3 protein is CASSRTGTGDGTEAFF. The CDR3 coding sequence is TGTGCCAGCAGCCGCACCGGGACAGGGGATGGTACTGAAGCTTTCTTT. The gene calls are TRBV7-9 and TRBJ1-1; 10 bases line up with TRBD1. Germline V CDR1 and CDR2: SEHNR, FQNEAQ (reference sequence). With 5 bases clipped from V and 5 bases from J, the junction kept 11 bases outside the gene matches. The CDR3 has 16 amino acids. Filled out from reference TRBV7-9 and TRBJ1-1, the complete variable domain reads DTGVSQNPRHKITKRGQNVTFRCDPISEHNRLYWYRQTLGQGPEFLTYFQNEAQLEKSRLLSDRFSAERPKGSFSTLEIQRTEQGDSAMYLCASSRTGTGDGTEAFFGQGTRLTVV.

Turning to this clonotype: A read error is possible here, since a much larger clone lies one base away. The genes are TRBV2 and TRBJ1-2; 9 bases are shared with TRBD1. This CDR3 is 15 amino acids long. With V trimmed by 4 bases and J by 7 bases, 10 bases remained unmatched. Germline CDR1 reads SNHLY; CDR2 reads FYNNEI. CDR3 loop: CASSGHQQGAGGYTF. The DNA for the CDR3 is TGTGCCAGCAGTGGACATCAACAGGGGGCTGGTGGCTACACCTTC.

Remarks on this clonotype: Germline is not matched at one junction end, which may reflect a read error. The rearrangement uses TRBV10-3 and TRBJ1-6; D gene uncertain. Germline CDR1 reads ENHRY; CDR2 reads SYGVKD. This CDR3 is built from 15 residues. The CDR3 sequence: CASSYSRRFNSPLHF. The CDR3 coding sequence is TGTGCCAGCAGTTACTCGAGACGGTTTAATTCACCCCTCCACTTT.